What follows describes a single T cell receptor beta chain. This CDR3 comprises 14 residues. V was pared by 4 bases and J by 1 base, with 10 bases between. CDR1 and CDR2 (germline): SEHNR, FQNEAQ (reference sequence). The sample comes from a study of blood T cell repertoires in COVID-19. Original methodology: By means of reference gene primer amplification, nucleated cell counts were estimated. TCRdb's table, derived via immunoSEQ multiplex PCR, lists solely in-frame clones and lacks some. D and trimming come from the DNA, and the V and J calls and clone size come from that table. The top ten clones hold more than 6% of a sample with 110,000 or so clones, roughly nine tenths of them seen once.

Sequenced input: peripheral blood. The TCR comes from a human donor in a cohort sampled during active COVID-19. This sequence joins TRBV7-9 and TRBJ1-1, with a weak D call TRBD1 (6 bases). As DNA, the CDR3 is TGTGCCAGCAGCTCACAGGGCACGAACACTGAAGCTTTCTTT. It codes for CASSSQGTNTEAFF.